The next 29 T cell receptor beta chains were all read from a single sample in a study of OX40 agonist ivuxolimab in advanced cancers. Data came from immunoSEQ multiplex PCR; TCRdb stores just in-frame clones and leaves some out. This table has roughly 40,000 clones, less than 90% appearing once. Sequencing used CD4+ or CD8+ T cells sorted from blood, obtained in a trial of the OX40 agonist ivuxolimab. Every receptor here comes from an adult with an advanced solid tumor such as melanoma, head and neck, liver or kidney cancer.

The gene calls are TRBV30 and TRBJ1-2; no clear D gene. V lost 1 base and J 7 bases, leaving 10 bases between the germline ends. Germline loops: CDR1 GTSNPN, CDR2 SVGIG (reference sequence). The CDR3 runs to 12 residues. CDR3 protein: CAWSGNGFGYTF. The CDR3 DNA sequence: TGTGCCTGGAGTGGGAACGGGTTTGGCTACACCTTC.

This chain joins TRBV10-3 and TRBJ1-2; TRBD1 is a possible D gene (5 bases). From germline, CDR1 is ENHRY and CDR2 SYGVKD. This CDR3 is 14 amino acids long. The ends were cut back, 3 bases at V and 5 bases at J, with 13 bases in the middle. CDR3 protein: CAISEYGALYGYTF. CDR3 in DNA: TGTGCCATCAGTGAATACGGGGCTTTATATGGCTACACCTTC.

The chain has TRBV2 and TRBJ2-7; 7 bases are a match to TRBD1. The CDR3 has 14 residues. V was pared by 1 base and J by 4 bases, with 4 bases of the junction left unmatched. The germline V gene encodes CDR1 SNHLY and CDR2 FYNNEI. CDR3 loop: CASSEERQGYEQYF. CDR3 nucleotide sequence: TGTGCCAGCAGTGAAGAGCGACAGGGATACGAGCAGTACTTC.

The V call is TRBV10-3, the J call TRBJ2-2; 10 nucleotides align to TRBD2. The germline CDR1 and CDR2 sequences are ENHRY and SYGVKD. CDR3 length: 18 amino acids. V lost 7 bases to trimming and J lost 0 bases; unmatched junction nucleotides: 11. The DNA for the CDR3 is TGTGCCATCACCGAGGTGTCTAGCGGGGGCCCGAACACCGGGGAGCTGTTTTTT. Translation gives CAITEVSSGGPNTGELFF.

The DNA for the CDR3 is TGTGCCACCAGCAGGGGACAGGGTTTAACCGGGGAGCTGTTTTTT. It specifies CATSRGQGLTGELFF. V gene TRBV15 combines with J gene TRBJ2-2, with TRBD1 matching 9 bases. V gave up 3 bases and J gave up 5 bases; unmatched junction bases: 4. The CDR3 covers 15 residues. Germline lookup yields CDR1 LNHNV and CDR2 YYDKDF (reference sequence).

The chain uses TRBV4-2 and TRBJ1-2, with a tentative D call TRBD1 (5 bases). Germline-derived CDR1 and CDR2 are LGHNA and YNFKEQ. CDR3 length equals 18 residues. V was shortened by 0 bases and J by 7 bases, with 24 bases between the two germline ends. In DNA, the CDR3 is TGTGCCAGCAGCCAAGAAGAAACAGTGTTGGGGGGTCTCGGTGGCTACACCTTC. This translates into CASSQEETVLGGLGGYTF.

This chain uses TRBV30 with TRBJ1-4; D is ambiguous. This CDR3 is 16 amino acids long. Germline CDR1 reads GTSNPN; CDR2 reads SVGIG (reference sequence). The V end was cut by 0 bases, the J end by 4 bases, with 15 bases between. CDR3 bases: TGTGCCTGGAGTGTACGCTCAAGGCACGTTAATGAAAAACTGTTTTTT. Encoded protein: CAWSVRSRHVNEKLFF. Using reference TRBV30 and TRBJ1-4 for the parts outside the CDR3, the full variable domain is SQTIHQWPATLVQPVGSPLSLECTVEGTSNPNLYWYRQAAGRGLQLLFYSVGIGQISSEVPQNLSASRPQDRQFILSSKKLLLSDSGFYLCAWSVRSRHVNEKLFFGSGTQLSVL.

V is TRBV27 and J is TRBJ2-7; weak D call: TRBD1 (6 bases). This CDR3 is built from 13 residues. Per the germline V gene, CDR1 is MNHEY and CDR2 is SMNVEV (reference sequence). V shed 5 bases and J shed 4 bases, with 12 bases lying between them. CDR3 region: CASSPTTGYEQYF. The CDR3 nucleotides are TGTGCCAGCAGTCCAACGACAGGATACGAGCAGTACTTC.

This chain joins TRBV19 and TRBJ2-5, with 10 bases aligning to TRBD1. There are 13 residues in the CDR3. V was pared by 10 bases and J by 1 base, with 3 bases of the junction left unmatched. Germline V gene lookup returns CDR1 LNHDA and CDR2 SQIVND (reference sequence). The CDR3 DNA is TGTGCCACCCGACAGGGGGCCCAAGAGACCCAGTACTTC. As protein: CATRQGAQETQYF. Using reference TRBV19 and TRBJ2-5 for the parts outside the CDR3, the full variable domain is DGGITQSPKYLFRKEGQNVTLSCEQNLNHDAMYWYRQDPGQGLRLIYYSQIVNDFQKGDIAEGYSVSREKKESFPLTVTSAQKNPTAFYLCATRQGAQETQYFGPGTRLLVL.

The V gene is TRBV5-6, the J gene TRBJ2-7; D may match TRBD1 or TRBD2 (5 bases each). V dropped 0 bases and J dropped 3 bases, with 13 bases sitting between them. Per germline, CDR1 SGHDT and CDR2 YYEEEE. The CDR3 has 15 residues. The CDR3 DNA is TGTGCCAGCAGCTTGGGATCCGGGACCTTCTACGAGCAGTACTTC. Its translation is CASSLGSGTFYEQYF.

The chain's CDR3 is CASSRESGTSITEQFF. The CDR3 DNA sequence: TGCGCCAGCAGCCGAGAGTCCGGGACTTCCATTACTGAGCAGTTCTTC. The chain carries TRBV4-1 and TRBJ2-1, with TRBD2 as a possible D gene (6 bases). The CDR3 is made up of 16 amino acids. The germline V gene encodes CDR1 MGHRA and CDR2 YSYEKL. Trimming took off 4 bases at V and 9 bases at J, with 22 bases between the two ends.

The chain carries TRBV4-1 and TRBJ2-3, with D uncertain. This CDR3 spans 12 amino acids. Germline CDR1 is MGHRA and CDR2 is YSYEKL. Trimming cost V 2 bases and J 2 bases, with 2 bases left between them. The CDR3 spells CASSQLTDTQYF. CDR3 nucleotides: TGCGCCAGCAGCCAACTCACAGATACGCAGTATTTT.

The chain recombines TRBV5-5 with TRBJ2-3; 10 nucleotides align to TRBD2. The CDR3 contains 14 residues. In germline, CDR1 is SGHKS, CDR2 YYEKEE (reference sequence). The ends lost 2 bases at V and 4 bases at J; junction bases unmatched: 1. CDR3 residues: CASSLAGGADTQYF. As DNA, the CDR3 is TGTGCCAGCAGCTTAGCGGGGGGGGCAGATACGCAGTATTTT.

The chain couples TRBV7-9 to TRBJ1-2, with no clear D. The CDR3 spans 15 residues. Germline CDR1 SEHNR, CDR2 FQNEAQ (reference sequence). The ends were cut back, 1 base at V and 4 bases at J, with 13 bases in the middle. The chain's CDR3 is CASSLDSGRTYGYTF. The CDR3, as DNA: TGTGCCAGCAGCTTAGACTCAGGACGGACCTATGGCTACACCTTC.

The gene calls are TRBV7-9 and TRBJ1-2, with unresolved D. The CDR3 contains 14 residues. CDR1 SEHNR and CDR2 FQNEAQ come from the germline V gene (reference sequence). Trimming stripped 1 base from V and 5 bases from J, with 11 bases between. CDR3 residues: CASSLGIGPYGYTF. The CDR3 DNA is TGTGCCAGCAGCTTAGGGATAGGGCCATATGGCTACACCTTC. Full variable domain (rest looked up from reference TRBV7-9 and TRBJ1-2): DTGVSQNPRHKITKRGQNVTFRCDPISEHNRLYWYRQTLGQGPEFLTYFQNEAQLEKSRLLSDRFSAERPKGSFSTLEIQRTEQGDSAMYLCASSLGIGPYGYTFGSGTRLTVV.

The CDR3 nucleotides read TGCAGCGTTGTAGAGGGGGTGGAGGGCTACACCTTC. Amino acids: CSVVEGVEGYTF. The chain links TRBV29-1 to TRBJ1-2; tentatively, D is TRBD1 (6 bases). The ends were cut back, 4 bases at V and 8 bases at J, with 14 bases in the middle. Germline CDR1 is SQVTM and CDR2 is ANQGSEA. The CDR3 sequence is 12 residues long.

This chain joins TRBV4-3 and TRBJ1-1; D is perhaps TRBD1 (6 bases). V lost 1 base and J lost 1, with 10 bases in between. This CDR3 contains 15 residues. Germline V gene data show CDR1 as LGHNA and CDR2 as YSLEER. The CDR3 loop reads CASSQVGQTNTEAFF. The CDR3 DNA is TGCGCCAGCAGCCAAGTAGGACAGACGAACACTGAAGCTTTCTTT.

The chain carries TRBV4-1 and TRBJ1-1; D is undetermined. This CDR3 is 15 amino acids long. The V and J ends lost 0 bases and 0 bases respectively, with 8 bases between them. Germline V lookup: CDR1 MGHRA, CDR2 YSYEKL. The CDR3 spells CASSQDPAMNTEAFF. The CDR3 DNA is TGCGCCAGCAGCCAAGACCCAGCAATGAACACTGAAGCTTTCTTT.

The V call is TRBV6-5, the J call TRBJ1-5; unclear D gene. V lost 6 bases, J lost 1 base, and 10 bases lay in between. Germline CDR1 MNHEY, CDR2 SVGAGI. The CDR3 runs to 14 residues. The CDR3, as DNA: TGTGCCAGCAGCCCCGGGTGGAGCAATCAGCCCCAGCATTTT. Its protein product is CASSPGWSNQPQHF.

The J gene is TRBJ2-7, the V gene TRBV4-2; D is unclear. Deletions cut 1 base from V and 3 bases from J, with 7 bases between. CDR3 size: 13 residues. Germline CDR1 and CDR2: LGHNA and YNFKEQ. The CDR3 DNA reads TGTGCCAGCAGCCAAGGTTCTGACTACGAGCAGTACTTC. Amino acid sequence: CASSQGSDYEQYF.

A few counts support this clone. The rearrangement links TRBV9 to TRBJ2-3; 7 bases are a match to TRBD2. Germline CDR1 is SGDLS and CDR2 is YYNGEE. The trim removed 0 bases at V and 0 bases at J, leaving 10 bases unmatched. The CDR3 covers 18 residues. CDR3 nucleotide sequence: TGTGCCAGCAGCGTAGTCGGGGGGAGAGCAGCTAGCACAGATACGCAGTATTTT. This codes for CASSVVGGRAASTDTQYF.

The chain couples TRBV7-9 to TRBJ1-1; a weak D match, TRBD1 (5 bases). Germline CDR1 and CDR2: SEHNR and FQNEAQ (reference sequence). V lost 4 bases, J lost 1 base, and 13 bases lay in between. The CDR3 contains 15 residues. Here the CDR3 reads CASSYKGTGNTEAFF. Here the CDR3 DNA reads TGTGCCAGCAGCTACAAGGGGACGGGGAACACTGAAGCTTTCTTT.

The chain uses TRBV5-1 and TRBJ1-2; 8 nucleotides line up with TRBD1. Losses at the gene ends were 3 bases for V and 3 bases for J; bases not matched to a gene: 4. The CDR3 length is 14 residues. Germline V gene sequence: CDR1 SGHRS, CDR2 YFSETQ. For the CDR3, the DNA is TGCGCCAGCAGCTCAGGGGGCGCAGACTATGGCTACACCTTC. Residues: CASSSGGADYGYTF.

This chain uses TRBV2 with TRBJ2-7; D could derive from TRBD1 or TRBD2 (5 bases each). Trimming removed 8 bases at V and 3 bases at J, with 11 bases between. The germline gives CDR1 SNHLY, CDR2 FYNNEI. The CDR3 covers 12 residues. This CDR3 reads CASSGDHYEQYF. Here the CDR3 DNA reads TGTGCCAGCTCTGGGGACCACTACGAGCAGTACTTC.

CDR3 nucleotides: TGTGCCAGCAGTCACGGGACAGGGACGTACGAGCAGTACTTC. The encoded protein is CASSHGTGTYEQYF. The rearrangement uses TRBV7-9 and TRBJ2-7, with 9 bases identical to TRBD1. CDR3 size: 14 residues. V dropped 6 bases and J dropped 4; count of bases not matched to a gene: 7. CDR1 is SEHNR, CDR2 FQNEAQ, per germline (reference sequence). Full variable domain (missing parts from reference TRBV7-9 and TRBJ2-7): DTGVSQNPRHKITKRGQNVTFRCDPISEHNRLYWYRQTLGQGPEFLTYFQNEAQLEKSRLLSDRFSAERPKGSFSTLEIQRTEQGDSAMYLCASSHGTGTYEQYFGPGTRLTVT.

This rearrangement joins TRBV29-1 to TRBJ2-5; D is perhaps TRBD1 (6 bases). TRBJ2-7 matches the DNA end more closely, so the J call is doubtful. Germline-derived CDR1 and CDR2 are SQVTM and ANQGSEA. The CDR3 runs 12 residues. The CDR3 spells CSVAGVHYEQYF. The CDR3 DNA sequence: TGCAGCGTCGCAGGGGTCCACTACGAGCAGTACTTC.

This chain joins TRBV7-9 and TRBJ1-2, with TRBD1 matching 7 bases. V trimming: 1 base; J trimming: 0 bases; junction bases outside the gene matches: 5. Germline V gene lookup returns CDR1 SEHNR and CDR2 FQNEAQ (reference sequence). The CDR3 spans 16 residues. CDR3 DNA sequence: TGTGCCAGCAGCTTAGGCTGGGACAGTACTAACTATGGCTACACCTTC. Its protein product is CASSLGWDSTNYGYTF.

This clone was picked up a small number of times. The chain has TRBV11-2 and TRBJ1-5; possibly TRBD1 for D (5 bases). From germline, CDR1 is SGHAT and CDR2 FQNNGV. Trimming shortened V by 3 bases and J by 0 bases, and 18 bases separated the two germline ends. The CDR3 covers 18 residues. CDR3 sequence: CASSLEYWDGNSNQPQHF. The CDR3 DNA follows: TGTGCCAGCAGCTTGGAATACTGGGACGGAAATAGCAATCAGCCCCAGCATTTT.

To note about this clone: The junction does not match germline at one end; this may be a read error. This same CDR3 is encoded by further DNA sequences in the sample. This chain joins TRBV27 and TRBJ2-3; 9 positions match TRBD1. This CDR3 has 15 amino acids. Germline V gene sequence: CDR1 MNHEY, CDR2 SMNVEV (reference sequence). CDR3 protein: CASSLVTGGRDTQYF. CDR3 nucleotides: TGCGCCAGCAGTTTGGTGACAGGGGGGAGGGATACGCAGTATTTT.